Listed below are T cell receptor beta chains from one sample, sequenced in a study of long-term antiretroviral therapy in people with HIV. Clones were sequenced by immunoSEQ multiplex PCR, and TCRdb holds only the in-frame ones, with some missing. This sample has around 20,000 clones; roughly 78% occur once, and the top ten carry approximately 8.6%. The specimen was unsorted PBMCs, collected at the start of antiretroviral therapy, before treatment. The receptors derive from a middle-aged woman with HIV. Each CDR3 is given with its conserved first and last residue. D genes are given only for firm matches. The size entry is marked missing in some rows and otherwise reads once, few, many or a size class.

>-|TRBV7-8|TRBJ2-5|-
TGTGCCAGCAGAAGCGTCGGGGGATGGGGGGAGACCCAGTACTTC
CASRSVGGWGETQYF
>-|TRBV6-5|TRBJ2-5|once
TGTGCCAGCAGCCCCAGGTGGGACGCGGAAGAGACCCAGTACTTC
CASSPRWDAEETQYF
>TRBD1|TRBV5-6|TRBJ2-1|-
TGTGCCAGCAGCCTACCGGGACAGGGAGAAAAGCAGTTCTTC
CASSLPGQGEKQFF
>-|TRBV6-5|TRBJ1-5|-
TGTGCCAGCAGTTACCGAGTCGGGCAGCCCCAGCATTTT
CASSYRVGQPQHF
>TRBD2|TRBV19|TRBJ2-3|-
TGTGCCAGTAGTATGTCGGGGACTAGGACAGATACGCAGTATTTT
CASSMSGTRTDTQYF
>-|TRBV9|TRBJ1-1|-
TGTGCCAGCAGCGTATTGGGGCAGGTGGGCGATGAAGCTTTCTTT
CASSVLGQVGDEAFF
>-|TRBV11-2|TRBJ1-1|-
TGTGCCAGCAGCTTACAGGGCAAGAGGGAGAGCACTGAAGCTTTCTTT
CASSLQGKRESTEAFF
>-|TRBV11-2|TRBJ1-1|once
TGTGCCAGCAGCTACACTACGAACACTGAAGCTTTCTTT
CASSYTTNTEAFF
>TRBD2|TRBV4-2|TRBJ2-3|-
TGTGCCAGCAGCCTCACTAGCGGCCAGAGCACAGATACGCAGTATTTT
CASSLTSGQSTDTQYF
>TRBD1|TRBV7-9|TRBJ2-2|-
TGTGCCAGCAGCTTAGCTCCAGGACAGGTGAACACCGGGGAGCTGTTTTTT
CASSLAPGQVNTGELFF
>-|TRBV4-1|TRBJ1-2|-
TGCGCCAGCAGCCAGATCCCGGGGATAAACTATGGCTACACCTTC
CASSQIPGINYGYTF
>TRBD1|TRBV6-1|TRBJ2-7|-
TGTGCCAGCAGTGTCTTCCGGGGGACAGGGTCCTACGAGCAGTACTTC
CASSVFRGTGSYEQYF
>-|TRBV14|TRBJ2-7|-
TGTGCCAGCAGCCAAGTATCCGGGGGCCATCTCGAGCAGTACTTC
CASSQVSGGHLEQYF
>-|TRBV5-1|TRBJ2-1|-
TGCGCCAGCAGCTGGGTTCCGTGGGGGCTAGCGGACTACAATGAGCAGTTCTTC
CASSWVPWGLADYNEQFF
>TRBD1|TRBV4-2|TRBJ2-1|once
TGTGCCAGCAGCCAGTCCGGGACAGGGGGGGGCAATGAGCAGTTCTTC
CASSQSGTGGGNEQFF
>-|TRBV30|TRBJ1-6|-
TGTGCCTGGAGTCCTCCGTTAAGGTTGAGCGGTTCACCCCTCCACTTT
CAWSPPLRLSGSPLHF
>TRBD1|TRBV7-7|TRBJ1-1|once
TGTGCCAGCAGCCCAGCGGGACAGGGGATCGACACTGAAGCTTTCTTT
CASSPAGQGIDTEAFF
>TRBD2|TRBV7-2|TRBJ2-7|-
TGTGCCAGCAGCTTAGGCGGGGGTTCCACCTACGAGCAGTACTTC
CASSLGGGSTYEQYF
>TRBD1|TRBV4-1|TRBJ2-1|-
TGCGCCAGCAGCCTACGACAGGGTCCAACCTACAATGAGCAGTTCTTC
CASSLRQGPTYNEQFF
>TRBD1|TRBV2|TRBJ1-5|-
TGTGCCAGCAGAAGGGGGCTTAGCAATCAGCCCCAGCATTTT
CASRRGLSNQPQHF
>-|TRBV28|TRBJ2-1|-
TGTGCCAGCGGGGACTCCCCGAGCTACAATGAGCAGTTCTTC
CASGDSPSYNEQFF
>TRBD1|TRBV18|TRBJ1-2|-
TGTGCCAGCTCACCAAGGACAGGGTCGAGTAACTATGGCTACACCTTC
CASSPRTGSSNYGYTF